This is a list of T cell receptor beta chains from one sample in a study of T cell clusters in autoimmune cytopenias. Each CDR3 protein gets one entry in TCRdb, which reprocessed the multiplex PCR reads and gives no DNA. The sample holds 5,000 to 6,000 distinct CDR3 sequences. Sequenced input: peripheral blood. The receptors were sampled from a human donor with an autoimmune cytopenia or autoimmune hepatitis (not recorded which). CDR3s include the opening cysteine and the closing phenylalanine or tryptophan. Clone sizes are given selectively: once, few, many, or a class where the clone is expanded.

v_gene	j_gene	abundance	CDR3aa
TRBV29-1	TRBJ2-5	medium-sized	CSVEAGFETQYF
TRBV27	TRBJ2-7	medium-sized	CASGASSGRTHEQYF
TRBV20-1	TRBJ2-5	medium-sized	CSATRKGGWDRQETQYF
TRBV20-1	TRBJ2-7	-	CSARDKTGGYEQYF
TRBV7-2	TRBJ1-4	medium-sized	CASSLGQLNEKLFF
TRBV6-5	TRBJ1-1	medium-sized	CASSYSGGNTEAFF
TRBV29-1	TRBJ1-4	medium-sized	CSVRTGTNEKLFF
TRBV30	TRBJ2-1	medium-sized	CAHTSGGTNEQFF
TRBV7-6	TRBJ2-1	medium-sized	CASSLGGGAKGEQFF
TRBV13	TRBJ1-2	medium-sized	CASSLGILYGYTF
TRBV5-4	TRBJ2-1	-	CASSFWGLRDNEQFF
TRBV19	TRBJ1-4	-	CASSDRVLHEKLFF
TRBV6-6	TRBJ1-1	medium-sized	CASSWGQGNTEAFF
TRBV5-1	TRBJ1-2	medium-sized	CASSLAGSLGYTF
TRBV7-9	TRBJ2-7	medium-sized	CASSSTGTVTYEQYF
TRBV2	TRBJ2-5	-	CASSVGVGTQYF
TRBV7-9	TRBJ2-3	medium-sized	CASSRARAPFTDTQYF
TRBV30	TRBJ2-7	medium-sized	CAWTRLAGVIYEQYF
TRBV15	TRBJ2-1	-	CATSSQEVYNEQFF
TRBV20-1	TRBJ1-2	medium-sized	CSATPKTHGYTF
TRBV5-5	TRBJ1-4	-	CASSQLADFTTNEKLFF
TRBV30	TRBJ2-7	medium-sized	CAWSVRGRAGGQYF
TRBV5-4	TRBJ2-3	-	CASSPGGRLAGDWDTQYF
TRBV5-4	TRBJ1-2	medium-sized	CASSTPGTPYGYTF
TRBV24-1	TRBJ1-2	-	CATSDSERPYGYTF
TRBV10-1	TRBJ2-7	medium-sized	CASSDGGQLYEQYF
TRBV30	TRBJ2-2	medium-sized	CAWRGWNTGELFF
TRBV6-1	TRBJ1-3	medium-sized	CASSERGGISGNTIYF
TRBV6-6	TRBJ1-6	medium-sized	CASQGILNSPLHF
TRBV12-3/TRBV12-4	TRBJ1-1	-	CASSLRSPQKNTEAFF
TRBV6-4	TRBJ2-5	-	CASSERQGTQTQYF
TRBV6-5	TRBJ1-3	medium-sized	CASSDRKTIYF
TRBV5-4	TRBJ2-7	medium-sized	CASSRDRGRYEQYF
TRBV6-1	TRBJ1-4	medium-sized	CATSRDRVNEKLFF
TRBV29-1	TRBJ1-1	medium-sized	CSGTGMLNTEAFF
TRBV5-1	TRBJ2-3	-	CASSSWTSEGTQYF
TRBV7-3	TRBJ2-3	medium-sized	CASSLGLPFDTQYF
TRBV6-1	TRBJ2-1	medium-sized	CASSERPSGRMYNEQFF
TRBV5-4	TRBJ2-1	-	CASSPRAGQGRPNEQFF
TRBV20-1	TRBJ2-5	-	CSARKGFQETQYF
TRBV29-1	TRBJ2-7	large	CSVEGGTSGSYEQYF
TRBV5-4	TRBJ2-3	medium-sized	CASSPGGPSTDTQYF
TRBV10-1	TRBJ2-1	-	CASSESVGEQFF
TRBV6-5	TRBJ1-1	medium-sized	CASSFGRWDTEAFF
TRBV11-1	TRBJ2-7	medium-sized	CASGSGESFYEQYF
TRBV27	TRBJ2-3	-	CASSLSPDTDTQYF
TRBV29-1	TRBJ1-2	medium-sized	CSVAPYLSRAQDYGYTF
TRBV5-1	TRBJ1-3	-	CASSLTGVGNTIYF
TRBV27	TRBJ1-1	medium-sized	CASSPGQNTEAFF
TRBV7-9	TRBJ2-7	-	CASSPTGTGWYEQYF
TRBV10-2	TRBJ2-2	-	CASKTSPNTGELFF
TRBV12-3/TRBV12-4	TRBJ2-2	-	CASSYGGTNTGELFF
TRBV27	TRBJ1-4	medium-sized	CASSSTAINEKLFF
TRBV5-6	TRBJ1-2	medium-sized	CASSLAGSYGYTF
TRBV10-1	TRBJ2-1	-	CASSESGGERYNEQFF
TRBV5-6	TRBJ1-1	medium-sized	CASTLTNTEAFF
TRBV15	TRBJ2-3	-	CATSRRETSSDTQYF
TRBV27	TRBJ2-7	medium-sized	CASSFSAEEVYEQYF
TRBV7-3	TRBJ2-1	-	CASSLTGLGAEQFF